This note documents a single T cell receptor (beta chain) sequence. The antigen remains unidentified. This sample is part of a study of regulatory T cells in long-lasting Graves disease. HTBI primers from iRepertoire and Arm-PCR of CDR3 regions yielded the TCR beta libraries. TCRdb passed the multiplex PCR reads through MiXCR, listing each CDR3 protein once. Seen here are 350,000 to 550,000 distinct CDR3 sequences, about 14% observed once, and the top ten hold 17%. Study-wide results and limits: The sample size was small, and this may have reduced accuracy.

Sample time point: newly diagnosed GD, antithyroid drugs for less than 3 months. RNA extracted from PBMCs served as the sequencing template. This sample was shared with a second study, whose subject was T cells in Graves' hyperthyroidism and ophthalmopathy. Turning to that study: Diagnostic decisions used clinical symptoms, serum thyroxine and TRAb, thyroid ultrasound and orbital computed tomography. Most expanded thyroid clonotypes above 0.001 also appeared in blood.

The origin of this receptor is a woman aged 45-65 years with Graves disease. The sequences come from peripheral blood mononuclear cells (PBMCs), collected at new diagnosis, from a patient treated with antithyroid drugs.

In DNA form, the CDR3 reads TGTGCCAGCAGCTCTGGGACTAGCGGGACCACAGATACGCAGTATTTT. Translated, it gives CASSSGTSGTTDTQYF. The chain employs TRBV5-8 and TRBJ2-3, with 13 bases that match TRBD2. V shed 3 bases, J shed 2 bases, and the junction held 3 bases outside the gene matches. The CDR3 is 16 amino acids. Germline CDR1 SGHTS, CDR2 YDEGEE.